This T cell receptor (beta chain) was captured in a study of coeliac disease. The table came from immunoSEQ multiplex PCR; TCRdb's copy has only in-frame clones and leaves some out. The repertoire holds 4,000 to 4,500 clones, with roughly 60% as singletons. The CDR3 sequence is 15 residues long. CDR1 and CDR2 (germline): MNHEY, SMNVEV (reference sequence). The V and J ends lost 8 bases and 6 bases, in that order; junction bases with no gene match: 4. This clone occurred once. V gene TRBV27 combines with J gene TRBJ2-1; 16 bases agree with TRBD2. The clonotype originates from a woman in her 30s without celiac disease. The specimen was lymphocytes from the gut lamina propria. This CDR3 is CASGGLAGGINEQFF. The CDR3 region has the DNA TGTGCCAGCGGGGGACTAGCGGGGGGGATCAATGAGCAGTTCTTC.